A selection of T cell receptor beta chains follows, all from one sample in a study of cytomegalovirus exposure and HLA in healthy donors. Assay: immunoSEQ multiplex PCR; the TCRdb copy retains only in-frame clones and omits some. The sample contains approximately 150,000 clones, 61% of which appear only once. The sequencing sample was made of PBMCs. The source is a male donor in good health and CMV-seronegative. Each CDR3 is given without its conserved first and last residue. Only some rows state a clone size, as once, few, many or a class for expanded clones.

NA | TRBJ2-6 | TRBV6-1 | ASGPGSGANVLT
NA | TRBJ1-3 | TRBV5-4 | ASSLAGGLSGNTIY
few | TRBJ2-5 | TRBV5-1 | ASSLAGGSQETQY
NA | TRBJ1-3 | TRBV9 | ASSSVPGTPPNTIY
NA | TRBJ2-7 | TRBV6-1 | ASSAGDRRDPYEQY
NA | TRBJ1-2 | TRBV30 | AGRDSYYGYT
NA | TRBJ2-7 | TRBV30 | AWSAERDGSYEQY
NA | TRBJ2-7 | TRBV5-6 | ASSWGTSGGYEQY
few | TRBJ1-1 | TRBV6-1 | ASSPRQGASEAF
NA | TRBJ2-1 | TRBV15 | ATSRGRDNNEQF
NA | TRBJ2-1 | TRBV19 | ASIAETGQNEQF
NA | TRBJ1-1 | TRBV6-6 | ASSYVGQGSEAF
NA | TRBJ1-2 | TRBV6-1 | ASSEERGRGYT
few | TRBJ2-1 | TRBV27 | ASSFGGQSYNEQF
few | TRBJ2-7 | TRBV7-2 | ASSPGPGTASYEQY
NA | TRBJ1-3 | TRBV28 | ASSTPGGGNTIY
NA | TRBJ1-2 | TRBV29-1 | SVRTGGYGYT
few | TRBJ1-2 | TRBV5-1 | ASSLETANYGYT
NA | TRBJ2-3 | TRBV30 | AWRELGTDTQY
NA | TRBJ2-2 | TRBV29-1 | SVDQGGTGELF
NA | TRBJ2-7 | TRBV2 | ASSPTVGISYEQY
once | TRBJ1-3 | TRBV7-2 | ASSLGQFAGNTIY
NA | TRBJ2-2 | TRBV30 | AWNPFGRENTGELF
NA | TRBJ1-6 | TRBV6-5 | ASNRDRNNSPLH
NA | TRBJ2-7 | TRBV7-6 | ASSQSGGLGEQY
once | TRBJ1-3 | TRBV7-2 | ASSLELVGSGNTIY
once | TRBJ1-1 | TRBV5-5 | ASSFQTPQAAF
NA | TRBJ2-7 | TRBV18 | ASQQGDGVGEQY
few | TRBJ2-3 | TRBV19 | ASRPGTSGSTDTQY
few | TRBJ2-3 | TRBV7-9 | ASSLATGADTQY
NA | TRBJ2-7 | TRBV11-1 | ASSPRTGLSYEQY
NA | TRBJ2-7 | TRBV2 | ASTGTTGGSYEQY
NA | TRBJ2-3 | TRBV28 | ASRPVVGRTRPDTQY
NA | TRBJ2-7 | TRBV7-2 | ASSNRQGANEQY
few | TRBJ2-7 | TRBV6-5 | ASSYGHSSYEQY
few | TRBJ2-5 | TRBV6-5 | ASSYSGGQETQY
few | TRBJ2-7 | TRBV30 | AWSEGQGVSEQY
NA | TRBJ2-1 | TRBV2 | ASSEVFSGGTYSYNEQF
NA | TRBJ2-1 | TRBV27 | ASSFSGGPAYNEQF
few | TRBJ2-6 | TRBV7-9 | ASSGLQNVLT
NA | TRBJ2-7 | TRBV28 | ASRPYRGLDSYEQY
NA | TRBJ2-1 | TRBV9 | ASSVVGGHNEQF
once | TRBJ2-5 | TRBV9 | ASSWGGPQETQY